These T cell receptor beta chains were read from a single sample in a study of shared clonotypes between healthy human individuals. Profiled with immunoSEQ multiplex PCR; TCRdb holds only in-frame clones, not every one. The sample holds about 1 million clones; roughly 70% are singletons and the top ten take approximately 1.5%. Material for sequencing was memory CD4+ T cells sorted from blood. Receptors originate from a man aged 18 to 29 in good health. Both conserved end residues are part of each CDR3. D genes are given only for firm matches. Clone size, where shown, is once, few, many, or a class for clones that have expanded.

CDR3nt	CDR3aa	abundance	d_gene	v_gene	j_gene
TGCGCCAGCGCCCCCGAGGGGACGAACACCGGGGAGCTGTTTTTT	CASAPEGTNTGELFF	NA	NA	TRBV5-1	TRBJ2-2
TGCGCCAGCAGCCAAGCAGGACAGGGAGGCGATGGCTACACCTTC	CASSQAGQGGDGYTF	NA	TRBD1	TRBV4-1	TRBJ1-2
TGTGCCAGTAGTATTCGGCACAGAACGAATCAGCCCCAGCATTTT	CASSIRHRTNQPQHF	NA	NA	TRBV19	TRBJ1-5
TGTGCCAGCAGCTTGATGGGGACCATCACCGGGGAGCTGTTTTTT	CASSLMGTITGELFF	NA	NA	TRBV5-6	TRBJ2-2
TGCGCCAGCAGCTTGGGGGACAGGGGGCGCAATGAGCAGTTCTTC	CASSLGDRGRNEQFF	few	TRBD1	TRBV5-1	TRBJ2-1
TGTGCCAGCAGGCGGGGGGGGCCGGGGGAGACCCAGTACTTC	CASRRGGPGETQYF	NA	TRBD2	TRBV5-4	TRBJ2-5
TGTGCCAGCAGTTACTCGGGATCCGGACTAGGAAGAGCCGGGGAGCTGTTTTTT	CASSYSGSGLGRAGELFF	NA	TRBD2	TRBV6-8	TRBJ2-2
TGTGCCAGTAGTATCGGCCGTGTGTGGGGGGCCAGCAATCAGCCCCAGCATTTT	CASSIGRVWGASNQPQHF	NA	NA	TRBV19	TRBJ1-5
TGTGCCAGCAGCGTAGGTGGGGGCGTTGGGCACACTGAAGCTTTCTTT	CASSVGGGVGHTEAFF	few	NA	TRBV9	TRBJ1-1
TGTGCCATCAGTGAGAGGGACCGTTTGTACTTC	CAISERDRLYF	NA	NA	TRBV10-3	TRBJ2-7
TGTGCCAGCTCTTCGGGACAGGGAAGCGAGCAGTACTTC	CASSSGQGSEQYF	NA	TRBD1	TRBV18	TRBJ2-7
TGTGCCAGTGGAGAGATAGCGGGTAAAGAGACCCAGTACTTC	CASGEIAGKETQYF	NA	TRBD2	TRBV2	TRBJ2-5
TGTGCCAGCAGCCAAACATCCAGGGGCTGGTACTTC	CASSQTSRGWYF	NA	NA	TRBV28	TRBJ2-4
TGTGCCAGTAGCGAAAGCGGGCTACCGAGGGCTGAAGCTTTCTTT	CASSESGLPRAEAFF	NA	NA	TRBV19	TRBJ1-1
TGTGCCAGCAGCCAGGGACTAGCGGGTGAATATAGGACAGATACGCAGTATTTT	CASSQGLAGEYRTDTQYF	NA	TRBD2	TRBV5-4	TRBJ2-3
TGTGCCAGCAGCCCCGGGCCAGGAAGCAATCAGCCCCAGCATTTT	CASSPGPGSNQPQHF	NA	NA	TRBV5-5	TRBJ1-5
TGTGCCTGGAGTGTACTGGGTGGTTCCGTCCCTTACAATGAGCAGTTCTTC	CAWSVLGGSVPYNEQFF	once	NA	TRBV30	TRBJ2-1
TGTGCCAGCAGTTTGTATCAGGGAAATCGACTCGACGAGCAGTACTTC	CASSLYQGNRLDEQYF	NA	NA	TRBV28	TRBJ2-7
TGTGCCGGGACCGGAACCGGGATCAATAATTCACCCCTCCACTTT	CAGTGTGINNSPLHF	NA	NA	TRBV30	TRBJ1-6
TGTGCCAGCTCACCAAGTGAGACCCAGTACTTC	CASSPSETQYF	NA	NA	TRBV18	TRBJ2-5
TGTGCCAGCAGTGAAGCCGGGGCCAACGTCCTGACTTTC	CASSEAGANVLTF	few	NA	TRBV6-1	TRBJ2-6
TGTGCCAGTAGTATAAGCCCCCAGGGGGATGAAGGCTACACCTTC	CASSISPQGDEGYTF	NA	TRBD1	TRBV19	TRBJ1-2
TGTGCCAGCAGGGGACAGGGGAGCTCTGGGGCCAACGTCCTGACTTTC	CASRGQGSSGANVLTF	NA	TRBD1	TRBV6-6	TRBJ2-6
TGCGCCAGCAGCCAAGATTTGGGCGGGAGGGCCAGCCCCTACAATGAGCAGTTCTTC	CASSQDLGGRASPYNEQFF	NA	TRBD2	TRBV4-1	TRBJ2-1
TGTGCCAGCAGCTGGACACAGGGTCCGCACGGCTACACCTTC	CASSWTQGPHGYTF	NA	NA	TRBV5-6	TRBJ1-2
TGTGCCAGCAGTTCTCCCGCGTTCATGAACACTGAAGCTTTCTTT	CASSSPAFMNTEAFF	NA	NA	TRBV6-5	TRBJ1-1
TGTGCCAGCAGCCCATCCTCGGGGCGGGAGTACACCGGGGAGCTGTTTTTT	CASSPSSGREYTGELFF	once	TRBD2	TRBV7-6	TRBJ2-2
TGTGCCACCCGAACCGGGACTAGCGGGGGGGGTAATGAGCAGTTCTTC	CATRTGTSGGGNEQFF	NA	TRBD2	TRBV10-3	TRBJ2-1
TGTGCCAGTAGTATAAACATTCAGGTCAATCAGCCCCAGCATTTT	CASSINIQVNQPQHF	many	NA	TRBV19	TRBJ1-5
TGTGCCAGCAGACTTGACGGGGGCAATCAGCCCCAGCATTTT	CASRLDGGNQPQHF	NA	NA	TRBV6-1	TRBJ1-5
TGTGCCAGCTCCCGGGACCGCGACGAGCAGTACTTC	CASSRDRDEQYF	NA	NA	TRBV18	TRBJ2-7
TGTGCCAGCAGCCCGGACAGGACAAGTGGCTACACCTTC	CASSPDRTSGYTF	few	TRBD1	TRBV6-6	TRBJ1-2
TGCGCCAGCAGCTTGGAGACAGGGGGTAATTCACCCCTCCACTTT	CASSLETGGNSPLHF	NA	TRBD1	TRBV5-1	TRBJ1-6
TGTGCCAGCAGCTGGGCGTACTCGGACAGGGGGGAGACCTTC	CASSWAYSDRGETF	NA	TRBD1	TRBV13	TRBJ1-2
TGTGCCAGCAGTAGACAGGGGGCCGCCCAAGAGACCCAGTACTTC	CASSRQGAAQETQYF	NA	TRBD1	TRBV6-5	TRBJ2-5
TGTGCCAGCAGTCTAAGGGACAGGGCCACAGATACGCAGTATTTT	CASSLRDRATDTQYF	NA	TRBD1	TRBV27	TRBJ2-3
TGTGCCAGCAGCGTCGGACAGCCTGGAAACACCATATATTTT	CASSVGQPGNTIYF	NA	NA	TRBV9	TRBJ1-3
TGTGCCAGCAGCTTGAGGCTAGGACAGGGGGCGAACGAGCAGTACTTC	CASSLRLGQGANEQYF	once	TRBD1	TRBV5-4	TRBJ2-7